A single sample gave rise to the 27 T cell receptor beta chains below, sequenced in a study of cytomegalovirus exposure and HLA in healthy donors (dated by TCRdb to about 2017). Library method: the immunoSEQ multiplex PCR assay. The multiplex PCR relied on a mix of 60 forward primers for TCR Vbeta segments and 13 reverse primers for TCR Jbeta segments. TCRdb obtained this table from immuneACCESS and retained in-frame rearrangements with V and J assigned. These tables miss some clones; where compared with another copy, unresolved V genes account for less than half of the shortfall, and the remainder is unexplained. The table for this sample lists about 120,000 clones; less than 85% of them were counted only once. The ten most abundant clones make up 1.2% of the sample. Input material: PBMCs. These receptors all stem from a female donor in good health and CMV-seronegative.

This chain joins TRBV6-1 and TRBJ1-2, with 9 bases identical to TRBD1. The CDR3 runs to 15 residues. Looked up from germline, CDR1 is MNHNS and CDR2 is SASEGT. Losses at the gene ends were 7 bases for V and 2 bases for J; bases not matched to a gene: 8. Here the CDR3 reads CASTAQGALNYGYTF. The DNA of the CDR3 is TGTGCCAGCACCGCACAGGGGGCGCTGAACTATGGCTACACCTTC.

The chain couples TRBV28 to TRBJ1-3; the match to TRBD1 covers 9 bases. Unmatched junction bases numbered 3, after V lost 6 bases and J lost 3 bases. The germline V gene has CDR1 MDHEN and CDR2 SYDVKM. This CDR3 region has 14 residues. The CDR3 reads CASRDRGNGNTIYF. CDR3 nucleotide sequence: TGTGCCAGCAGGGACAGGGGAAATGGAAACACCATATATTTT. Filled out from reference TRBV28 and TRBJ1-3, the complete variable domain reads DVKVTQSSRYLVKRTGEKVFLECVQDMDHENMFWYRQDPGLGLRLIYFSYDVKMKEKGDIPEGYSVSREKKERFSLILESASTNQTSMYLCASRDRGNGNTIYFGEGSWLTVV.

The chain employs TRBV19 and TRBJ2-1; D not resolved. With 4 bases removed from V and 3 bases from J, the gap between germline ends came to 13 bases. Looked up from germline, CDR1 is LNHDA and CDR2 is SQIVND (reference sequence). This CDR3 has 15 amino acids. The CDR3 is CASSTSGGIYNEQFF. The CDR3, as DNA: TGTGCCAGTAGTACCTCCGGCGGAATCTACAATGAGCAGTTCTTC. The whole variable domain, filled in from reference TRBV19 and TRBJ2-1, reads DGGITQSPKYLFRKEGQNVTLSCEQNLNHDAMYWYRQDPGQGLRLIYYSQIVNDFQKGDIAEGYSVSREKKESFPLTVTSAQKNPTAFYLCASSTSGGIYNEQFFGPGTRLTVL.

The CDR3 bases are TGCGCCAGCAGCTTCACCGGGACTAGCGCCAATGAGCAGTTCTTC. Amino acids: CASSFTGTSANEQFF. The chain employs TRBV5-1 and TRBJ2-1; TRBD2 matches 10 bases. Germline lookup yields CDR1 SGHRS and CDR2 YFSETQ. The junction had 5 bases not matched to a gene; V was cut back by 2 bases and J by 6 bases. This CDR3 is built from 15 residues.

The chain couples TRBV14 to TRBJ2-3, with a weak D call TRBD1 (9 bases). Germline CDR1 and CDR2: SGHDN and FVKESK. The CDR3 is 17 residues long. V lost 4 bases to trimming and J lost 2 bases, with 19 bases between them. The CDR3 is CASSPAGDRALTDTQYF. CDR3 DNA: TGTGCCAGCAGCCCAGCGGGGGACAGGGCCCTCACAGATACGCAGTATTTT.

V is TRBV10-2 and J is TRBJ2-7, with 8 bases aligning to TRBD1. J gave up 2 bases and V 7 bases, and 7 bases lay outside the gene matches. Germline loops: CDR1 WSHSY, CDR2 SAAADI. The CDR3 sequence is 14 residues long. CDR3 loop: CASNRQGMAYEQYF. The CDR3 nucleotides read TGCGCCAGCAACCGACAGGGGATGGCCTACGAGCAGTACTTC.

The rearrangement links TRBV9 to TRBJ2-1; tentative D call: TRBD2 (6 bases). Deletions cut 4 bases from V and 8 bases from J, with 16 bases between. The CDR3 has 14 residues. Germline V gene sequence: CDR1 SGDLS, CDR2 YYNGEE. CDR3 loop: CASSQRLVYDEQFF. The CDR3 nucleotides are TGTGCCAGCAGCCAGCGACTAGTTTACGATGAGCAGTTCTTC. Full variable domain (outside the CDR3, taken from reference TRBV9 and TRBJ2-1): DSGVTQTPKHLITATGQRVTLRCSPRSGDLSVYWYQQSLDQGLQFLIQYYNGEERAKGNILERFSAQQFPDLHSELNLSSLELGDSALYFCASSQRLVYDEQFFGPGTRLTVL.

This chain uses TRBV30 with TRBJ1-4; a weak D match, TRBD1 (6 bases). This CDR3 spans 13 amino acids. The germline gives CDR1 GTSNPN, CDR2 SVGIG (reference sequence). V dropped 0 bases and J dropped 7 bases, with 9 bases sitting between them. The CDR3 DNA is TGTGCCTGGAGTGTACAGGGAGCTGAAAAACTGTTTTTT. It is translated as CAWSVQGAEKLFF.

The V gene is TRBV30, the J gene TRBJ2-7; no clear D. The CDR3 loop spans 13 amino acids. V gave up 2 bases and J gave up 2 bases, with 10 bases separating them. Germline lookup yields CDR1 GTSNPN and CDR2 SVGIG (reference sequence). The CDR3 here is CAWSRSIPYEQYF. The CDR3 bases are TGTGCCTGGAGTCGCAGTATACCCTACGAGCAGTACTTC.

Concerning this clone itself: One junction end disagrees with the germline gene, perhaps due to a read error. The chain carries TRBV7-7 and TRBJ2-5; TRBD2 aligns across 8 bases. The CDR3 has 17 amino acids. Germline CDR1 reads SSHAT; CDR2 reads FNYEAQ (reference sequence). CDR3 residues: CASSAVAGTRIGETQYF. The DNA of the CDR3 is TGTGCTAGCAGCGCGGTAGCCGGGACTAGGATAGGAGAGACCCAGTACTTC.

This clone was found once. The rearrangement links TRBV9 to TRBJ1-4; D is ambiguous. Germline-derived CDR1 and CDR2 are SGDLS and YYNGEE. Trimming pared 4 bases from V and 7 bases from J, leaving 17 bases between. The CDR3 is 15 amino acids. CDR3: CASSPPDLTGEKLFF. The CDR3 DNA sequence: TGTGCCAGCAGCCCCCCGGACTTGACGGGTGAAAAACTGTTTTTT.

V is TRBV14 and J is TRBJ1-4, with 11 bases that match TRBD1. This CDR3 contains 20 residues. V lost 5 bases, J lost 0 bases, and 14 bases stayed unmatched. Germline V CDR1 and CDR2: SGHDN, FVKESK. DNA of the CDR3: TGTGCCAGCAGCATTGACTTCCCGGGACAGGGGGATGCAACTAATGAAAAACTGTTTTTT. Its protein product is CASSIDFPGQGDATNEKLFF.

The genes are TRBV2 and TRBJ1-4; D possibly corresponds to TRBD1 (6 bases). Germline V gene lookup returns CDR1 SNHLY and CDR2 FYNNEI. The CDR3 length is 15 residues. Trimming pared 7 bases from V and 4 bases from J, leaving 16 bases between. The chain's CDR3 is CASTRTGLGNEKLFF. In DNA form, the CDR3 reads TGTGCCAGCACCAGAACAGGGTTAGGTAATGAAAAACTGTTTTTT.

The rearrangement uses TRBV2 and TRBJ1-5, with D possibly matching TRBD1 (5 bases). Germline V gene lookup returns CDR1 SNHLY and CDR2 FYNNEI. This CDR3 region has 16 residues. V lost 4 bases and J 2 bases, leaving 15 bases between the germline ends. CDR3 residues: CASSAPRAQRNQPQHF. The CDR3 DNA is TGTGCCAGCAGTGCCCCCAGGGCCCAGCGCAATCAGCCCCAGCATTTT.

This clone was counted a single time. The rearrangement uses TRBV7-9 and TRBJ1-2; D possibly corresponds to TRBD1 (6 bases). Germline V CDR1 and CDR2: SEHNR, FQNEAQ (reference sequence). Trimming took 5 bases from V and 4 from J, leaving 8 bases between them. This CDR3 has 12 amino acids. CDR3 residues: CASSPGAYGYTF. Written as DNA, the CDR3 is TGTGCCAGCAGCCCAGGGGCCTATGGCTACACCTTC.

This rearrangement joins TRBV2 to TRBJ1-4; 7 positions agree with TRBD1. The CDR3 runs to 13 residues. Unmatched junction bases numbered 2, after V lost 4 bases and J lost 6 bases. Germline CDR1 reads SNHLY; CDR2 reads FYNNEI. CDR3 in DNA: TGTGCCAGCAGTGGCGACAGGGATGAAAAACTGTTTTTT. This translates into CASSGDRDEKLFF. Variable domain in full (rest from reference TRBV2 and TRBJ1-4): EPEVTQTPSHQVTQMGQEVILRCVPISNHLYFYWYRQILGQKVEFLVSFYNNEISEKSEIFDDQFSVERPDGSNFTLKIRSTKLEDSAMYFCASSGDRDEKLFFGSGTQLSVL.

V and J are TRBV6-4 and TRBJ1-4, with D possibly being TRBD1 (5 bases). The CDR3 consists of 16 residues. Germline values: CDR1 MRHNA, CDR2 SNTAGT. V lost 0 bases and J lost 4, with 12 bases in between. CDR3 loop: CASSDSTEVRNEKLFF. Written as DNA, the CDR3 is TGTGCCAGCAGTGACTCGACAGAAGTTCGTAATGAAAAACTGTTTTTT.

The CDR3 DNA follows: TGTGCTATCAAGCCCGCGGGAGGGCCCTCTTCGGGGACCCAGTACTTC. Its translation: CAIKPAGGPSSGTQYF. The V and J genes are TRBV6-6 and TRBJ2-5; TRBD2 matches at 9 bases. Germline CDR1 MNHNY, CDR2 SVGAGI (reference sequence). The CDR3 consists of 16 residues.

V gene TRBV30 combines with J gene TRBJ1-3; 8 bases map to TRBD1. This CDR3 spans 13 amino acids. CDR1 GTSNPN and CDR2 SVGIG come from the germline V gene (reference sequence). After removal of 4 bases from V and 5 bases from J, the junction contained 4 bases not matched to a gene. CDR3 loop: CAWNRGSRNTIYF. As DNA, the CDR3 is TGTGCCTGGAACAGGGGGTCAAGAAACACCATATATTTT.

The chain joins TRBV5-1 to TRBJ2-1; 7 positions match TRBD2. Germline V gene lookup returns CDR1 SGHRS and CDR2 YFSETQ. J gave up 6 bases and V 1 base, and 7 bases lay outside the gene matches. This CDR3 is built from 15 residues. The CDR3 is CASSLLREVRNEQFF. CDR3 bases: TGCGCCAGCAGCTTGTTACGGGAGGTACGCAATGAGCAGTTCTTC.

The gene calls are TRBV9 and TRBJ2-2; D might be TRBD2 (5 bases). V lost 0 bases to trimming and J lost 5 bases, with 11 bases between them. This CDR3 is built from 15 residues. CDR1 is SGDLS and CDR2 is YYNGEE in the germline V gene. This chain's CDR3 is CASSVVGVETGELFF. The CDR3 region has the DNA TGTGCCAGCAGCGTAGTCGGGGTAGAAACCGGGGAGCTGTTTTTT.

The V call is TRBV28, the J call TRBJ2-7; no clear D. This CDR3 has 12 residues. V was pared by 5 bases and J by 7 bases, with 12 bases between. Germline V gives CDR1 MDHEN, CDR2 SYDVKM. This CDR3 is CASSPTTWEQYF. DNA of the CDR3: TGTGCCAGCAGTCCTACCACTTGGGAGCAGTACTTC.

As DNA, the CDR3 is TGTGCCAGCAGTTTATCCGCCGGGACAGGGGCAAACATTCAGTACTTC. Protein sequence: CASSLSAGTGANIQYF. V is TRBV27 and J is TRBJ2-4, with 10 bases that match TRBD1. The CDR3 is made up of 16 amino acids. J was trimmed by 6 bases and V by 0 bases; bases with no gene match: 5. The V gene's germline CDR1 is MNHEY and CDR2 SMNVEV (reference sequence).

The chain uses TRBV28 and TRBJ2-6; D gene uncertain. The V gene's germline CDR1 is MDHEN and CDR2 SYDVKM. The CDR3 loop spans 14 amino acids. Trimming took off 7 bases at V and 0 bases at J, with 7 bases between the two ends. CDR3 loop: CASKKSSGANVLTF. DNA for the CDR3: TGTGCCAGCAAGAAGAGCTCTGGGGCCAACGTCCTGACTTTC.

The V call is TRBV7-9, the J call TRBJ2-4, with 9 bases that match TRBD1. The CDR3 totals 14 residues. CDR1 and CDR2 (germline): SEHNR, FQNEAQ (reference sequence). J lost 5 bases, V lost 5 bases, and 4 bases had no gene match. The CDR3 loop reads CASSRTGDQNIQYF. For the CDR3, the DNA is TGTGCCAGCAGCAGGACAGGGGACCAAAACATTCAGTACTTC. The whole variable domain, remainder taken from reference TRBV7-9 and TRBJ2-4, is DTGVSQNPRHKITKRGQNVTFRCDPISEHNRLYWYRQTLGQGPEFLTYFQNEAQLEKSRLLSDRFSAERPKGSFSTLEIQRTEQGDSAMYLCASSRTGDQNIQYFGAGTRLSVL.

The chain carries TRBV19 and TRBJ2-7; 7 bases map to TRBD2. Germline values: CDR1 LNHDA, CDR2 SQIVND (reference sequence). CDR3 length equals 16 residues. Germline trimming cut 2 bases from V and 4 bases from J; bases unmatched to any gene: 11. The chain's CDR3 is CASSITPSGHGYEQYF. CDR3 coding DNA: TGTGCCAGTAGTATAACCCCTAGCGGCCATGGGTACGAGCAGTACTTC.

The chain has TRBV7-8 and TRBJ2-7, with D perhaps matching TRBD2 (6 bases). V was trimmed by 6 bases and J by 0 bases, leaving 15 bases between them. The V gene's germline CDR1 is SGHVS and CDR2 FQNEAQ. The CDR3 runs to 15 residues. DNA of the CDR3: TGTGCCAGCAGGATGACATCGGGAGCCTCCTACGAGCAGTACTTC. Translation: CASRMTSGASYEQYF.